Following are 22 T cell receptor beta chains from one sample sequenced in a study of OX40 agonist ivuxolimab in advanced cancers. The method was immunoSEQ multiplex PCR; TCRdb's version includes in-frame clones alone and lacks a portion of them. This table has about 55,000 clones, around nine tenths appearing once. The specimen was CD4+ or CD8+ T cells sorted from blood, collected in a trial of the OX40 agonist ivuxolimab. The origin of the receptors is an adult with an advanced solid tumor such as melanoma, head and neck, liver or kidney cancer.

The rearrangement uses TRBV19 and TRBJ2-2, with 8 positions matching TRBD2. V trimming: 5 bases; J trimming: 3 bases; junction bases outside the gene matches: 8. Looked up from germline, CDR1 is LNHDA and CDR2 is SQIVND (reference sequence). The CDR3 loop spans 16 amino acids. The CDR3 reads CASSARAGGDTGELFF. Written as DNA, the CDR3 is TGTGCCAGTAGTGCTCGGGCGGGGGGCGACACCGGGGAGCTGTTTTTT.

This clone was counted a single time. V usage is TRBV5-1 and J usage is TRBJ1-1, with D possibly matching TRBD1 (5 bases). The V and J ends lost 7 bases and 5 bases respectively, with 18 bases between them. Germline CDR1 is SGHRS and CDR2 is YFSETQ. The CDR3 totals 14 residues. CDR3 sequence reads: CASHGRGERTEAFF. CDR3 DNA sequence: TGCGCCAGCCATGGGCGGGGCGAGAGGACTGAAGCTTTCTTT.

In this sample, this clone turned up once. The CDR3 DNA sequence: TGTGCCAGCAGGGTTCCAGGGTCCTACGAGCAGTACTTC. Its translation: CASRVPGSYEQYF. This rearrangement joins TRBV6-5 to TRBJ2-7; D is perhaps TRBD1 (5 bases). There are 13 residues in the CDR3. Trimming shortened V by 6 bases and J by 1 base, and 10 bases separated the two germline ends. Germline V gives CDR1 MNHEY, CDR2 SVGAGI.

In its sample, this clone was seen a few times. The V call is TRBV28, the J call TRBJ1-5; 7 positions match TRBD1. J gave up 1 base and V 4 bases, and 4 bases lay outside the gene matches. The germline V gene has CDR1 MDHEN and CDR2 SYDVKM. The CDR3 has 15 residues. The CDR3 DNA follows: TGTGCCAGCAGTTCACAGGGGTTAAGCAATCAGCCCCAGCATTTT. It yields the protein CASSSQGLSNQPQHF.

The chain links TRBV29-1 to TRBJ2-7; D remains ambiguous. V dropped 2 bases and J dropped 2 bases, with 4 bases sitting between them. From germline, CDR1 is SQVTM and CDR2 ANQGSEA. The CDR3 sequence is 11 residues long. The CDR3 DNA follows: TGCAGCGTTGAATGGGCCTACGAGCAGTACTTC. The encoded protein is CSVEWAYEQYF.

The chain recombines TRBV6-4 with TRBJ2-7, with TRBD1 matching over 11 bases. The germline CDR1 and CDR2 sequences are MRHNA and SNTAGT. Trimming took 5 bases from V and 4 from J; bases not matched to a gene: 1. CDR3 size: 13 residues. DNA of the CDR3: TGTGCCAGCAGTCGGGACAGGGGGTACGAGCAGTACTTC. It encodes CASSRDRGYEQYF.

The chain couples TRBV5-1 to TRBJ2-5; D is ambiguous. V shed 3 bases and J shed 7 bases, with 7 bases lying between them. CDR1 and CDR2 from the germline V gene are SGHRS and YFSETQ. The length of the CDR3 is 11 residues. CDR3 nucleotides: TGCGCCAGCAGCTCGGAGACGACCCAGTACTTC. Amino acids: CASSSETTQYF.

This sequence joins TRBV5-4 and TRBJ2-1; D remains unclear. The V and J ends lost 1 base and 9 bases respectively, with 8 bases between them. CDR1 is SGHNT, CDR2 YYREEE, per germline (reference sequence). There are 12 residues in the CDR3. CDR3 residues: CASSLYPSEQFF. The CDR3 nucleotides read TGTGCCAGCAGCTTGTATCCGAGTGAGCAGTTCTTC.

V and J are TRBV11-1 and TRBJ2-1; the D gene could be TRBD1 or TRBD2 (5 bases each). V was cut by 6 bases and J by 4 bases, with 13 bases left in between. This CDR3 is 14 amino acids long. The germline V gene encodes CDR1 SGHAT and CDR2 FQDESV (reference sequence). As DNA, the CDR3 is TGTGCCAGCAGGGGGACCATACCATACAATGAGCAGTTCTTC. Translating gives CASRGTIPYNEQFF.

The chain recombines TRBV28 with TRBJ1-2; D not resolved. The V end was cut by 2 bases, the J end by 5 bases, with 9 bases between. In germline, CDR1 is MDHEN, CDR2 SYDVKM. The length of the CDR3 is 13 residues. The CDR3 sequence: CASSLRRGYGYTF. CDR3 nucleotide sequence: TGTGCCAGCAGTTTACGACGGGGTTATGGCTACACCTTC.

The V call is TRBV28, the J call TRBJ2-3, with D unclear. V lost 5 bases, J lost 3 bases, and 9 bases lay in between. This CDR3 spans 13 amino acids. CDR1 MDHEN and CDR2 SYDVKM come from the germline V gene. This CDR3 is CASSQHGTDTQYF. CDR3 DNA: TGTGCCAGCAGTCAGCACGGGACAGATACGCAGTATTTT. Full variable domain (missing parts from reference TRBV28 and TRBJ2-3): DVKVTQSSRYLVKRTGEKVFLECVQDMDHENMFWYRQDPGLGLRLIYFSYDVKMKEKGDIPEGYSVSREKKERFSLILESASTNQTSMYLCASSQHGTDTQYFGPGTRLTVL.

The rearrangement links TRBV11-1 to TRBJ2-3; possible D gene TRBD1, 6 bases. Deletions cut 0 bases from V and 5 bases from J, with 6 bases between. There are 13 residues in the CDR3. Germline V gives CDR1 SGHAT, CDR2 FQDESV (reference sequence). The CDR3, as DNA: TGTGCCAGCAGCTTAGCGGGACAAGATACGCAGTATTTT. Its protein is CASSLAGQDTQYF.

This clone was recorded a few times. The gene calls are TRBV28 and TRBJ1-2, with D possibly being TRBD1 (5 bases). Germline V gene data show CDR1 as MDHEN and CDR2 as SYDVKM. The CDR3 runs to 14 residues. V gave up 6 bases and J gave up 3 bases, with 14 bases separating them. The CDR3 DNA reads as TGTGCCAGCAGCCCTTCCGGGACTGACTATGGCTACACCTTC. Translation gives CASSPSGTDYGYTF.

The chain uses TRBV11-2 and TRBJ2-2; D remains unclear. This CDR3 is 16 amino acids long. Germline V gene lookup returns CDR1 SGHAT and CDR2 FQNNGV. Trimming took 3 bases from V and 3 from J, leaving 14 bases between them. CDR3 amino acids: CASSFPSRQYTGELFF. The CDR3 DNA sequence: TGTGCCAGCAGCTTCCCTTCGAGGCAGTACACCGGGGAGCTGTTTTTT.

The table lists this clone with a count of one. This sequence joins TRBV7-9 and TRBJ1-2; possibly TRBD1 for D (6 bases). The CDR3 extends over 13 amino acids. Trimming removed 6 bases at V and 8 bases at J, with 16 bases between. CDR1 is SEHNR and CDR2 is FQNEAQ in the germline V gene (reference sequence). CDR3 loop: CASRITGLGGYTF. The CDR3 DNA reads as TGTGCCAGCAGGATTACAGGGTTGGGGGGCTACACCTTC. Drawing the rest from reference TRBV7-9 and TRBJ1-2, the complete variable domain is DTGVSQNPRHKITKRGQNVTFRCDPISEHNRLYWYRQTLGQGPEFLTYFQNEAQLEKSRLLSDRFSAERPKGSFSTLEIQRTEQGDSAMYLCASRITGLGGYTFGSGTRLTVV.

This chain connects TRBV7-2 to TRBJ2-5; 10 bases are shared with TRBD1. The CDR3 loop spans 16 amino acids. Trimming cost V 1 base and J 5 bases; bases outside gene matches: 7. CDR1 is SGHTA and CDR2 is FQGNSA in the germline V gene. The CDR3 DNA follows: TGTGCCAGCAGCTTAGGGCTCGGGACAGGGGTTGAGACCCAGTACTTC. Translating gives CASSLGLGTGVETQYF.

This clone occurred once. J is TRBJ2-5 and V is TRBV7-8; perhaps TRBD1 as D (5 bases). Trimming removed 0 bases at V and 3 bases at J, with 11 bases between. Germline V gene data show CDR1 as SGHVS and CDR2 as FQNEAQ. This CDR3 has 15 residues. The CDR3 spells CASSLAQGQKETQYF. The CDR3 DNA sequence: TGTGCCAGCAGCTTAGCGCAGGGTCAAAAAGAGACCCAGTACTTC.

The rearrangement links TRBV7-2 to TRBJ2-5, with a possible D match to TRBD2 (5 bases). Trimming cost V 0 bases and J 4 bases, with 12 bases left between them. Germline CDR1 is SGHTA and CDR2 is FQGNSA. The CDR3 runs 15 residues. Here the CDR3 reads CASSLAAERAETQYF. The CDR3, as DNA: TGTGCCAGCAGCTTAGCGGCGGAGAGGGCAGAGACCCAGTACTTC.

A remark on this clone: The sample has other DNA sequences that encode this CDR3 too. This sequence joins TRBV5-1 and TRBJ2-7; either TRBD1 or TRBD2 may fit D (5 bases each). V shed 2 bases and J shed 3 bases, with 12 bases lying between them. CDR3 length: 14 residues. Looked up from germline, CDR1 is SGHRS and CDR2 is YFSETQ. In DNA, the CDR3 is TGCGCCAGCAGCTTATCAGGGACCCTCTACGAGCAGTACTTC. Translating it yields CASSLSGTLYEQYF.

The chain has TRBV4-1 and TRBJ2-5, with 12 positions matching TRBD2. Germline CDR1 is MGHRA and CDR2 is YSYEKL. This CDR3 contains 17 residues. The V and J ends lost 3 bases and 5 bases, in that order; junction bases with no gene match: 10. The CDR3, as DNA: TGCGCCAGCAGCCAGACTAGCGGGAGTTTGGGTGGTGAGACCCAGTACTTC. As protein: CASSQTSGSLGGETQYF.

This clone came up a few times. The chain has TRBV14 and TRBJ2-7; D is possibly TRBD2 (6 bases). CDR3 length equals 17 residues. The ends were cut back, 0 bases at V and 0 bases at J, with 15 bases in the middle. The germline V gene has CDR1 SGHDN and CDR2 FVKESK. The CDR3 protein is CASSQDGGTVTSYEQYF. The CDR3 DNA follows: TGTGCCAGCAGCCAAGATGGGGGGACGGTGACCTCCTACGAGCAGTACTTC.

The genes are TRBV30 and TRBJ2-2; TRBD1 matches at 8 bases. Germline-derived CDR1 and CDR2 are GTSNPN and SVGIG (reference sequence). The junction had 18 bases not matched to a gene; V was cut back by 5 bases and J by 7 bases. This CDR3 region has 17 residues. The DNA of the CDR3 is TGTGCCTGGGCGAGAGGGCAGGGGGCAAGTTTCGGCGGGGAGCTGTTTTTT. This codes for CAWARGQGASFGGELFF.